This TCR beta chain was obtained from a study of blood T cell repertoires in COVID-19. Deletions cut 1 base from V and 0 bases from J, with 10 bases between. In germline, CDR1 is LGHDT, CDR2 YNNKEL (reference sequence). The CDR3 loop spans 15 amino acids. Here immunoSEQ multiplex PCR was the method, and the copy in TCRdb shows in-frame clones only, minus some. Altogether more than 95,000 clones are present, around 84% being singletons, with the ten largest covering 10% to 15%. This receptor was taken from a woman in her sixties or seventies in a cohort sampled during active or convalescent COVID-19. The sequencing sample was made of peripheral blood. The chain couples TRBV3-1 (or the pseudogene TRBV3-2) to TRBJ2-7; D is possibly TRBD1 (5 bases). CDR3 in amino acids: CASSQAQGSSYEQYF. DNA for the CDR3: TGTGCCAGCAGCCAAGCGCAGGGAAGCTCCTACGAGCAGTACTTC.